This record looks at one T cell receptor (beta chain) sequence and its context. What this receptor recognizes is not known. Base qualities are not recorded, but no much larger clone differs from it by a single base. This sample is part of a study of CD8 T cells in Susac syndrome (dated by TCRdb to about 2019). About the investigation overall: Whether CD8+ T cell activation and differentiation in Susac syndrome was antigen driven was tested using repertoire sequencing. Study-wide findings and limitations: The number of individuals in the TCR sequencing and HLA analysis was acknowledged as relatively small.

RNA was extracted with the RNeasy kit and roughly 0.45 to 1 ug was reverse transcribed using random hexamers. The immunoSEQ multiplex PCR assay, covering 54 Vbeta and 13 Jbeta segments, was used to amplify TCR beta CDR3 regions. PCR amplification bias was corrected using a synthetic template baseline for primer optimization and computational correction. Per the original workflow: Reads were assigned to V, D and J genes according to IMGT and analyzed in immunoSEQ Analyzer, with only productive sequences retained. Clonality was calculated as one minus the Shannon entropy normalized by log2 of the number of productive unique sequences. For each patient and control, public and private clones were evaluated among the 100 most prevalent clones. A clone was defined as Susac-specific if it was absent from the healthy and MS cohorts, from about 1,100 published viral clones and from other ImmuneACCESS disease sequences. TCRdb reprocessing: public reads trimmed at Q25 with fastp, clones called with MiXCR, in-frame beta chains kept. One record per CDR3 amino acid sequence lists the most common genes and DNA. TCRdb, not the authors, supplied the V and J calls. The sample records 150,000 or so distinct CDR3 sequences, just under 95% of which are singletons. The top ten hold around 0.15% of the sample.

A distance of 12 bases separates the germline ends of V and J, which lose 5 bases and 7 bases respectively. The CDR3 covers 12 residues, taking in both the cysteine and the phenylalanine. Only the CDR3 portion is preserved as DNA: 36 bases, with reading frame beginning at the first base. High-throughput TCR beta sequencing profiled peripheral blood CD8+ and CD4+ T cells from healthy donors, Susac syndrome patients and multiple sclerosis patients. The healthy donors served as controls matched for age and sex. Bulk CD8+ and CD4+ T cells were purified by magnetic negative isolation, whereas CD8+ TEMRA cells were enriched by FACS. Blood was drawn into EDTA tubes, processed within 24 hours, and PBMCs were isolated by density gradient centrifugation. PBMCs intended for TCR sequencing were frozen in liquid nitrogen and were later thawed in a 37 degrees C water bath. Purity of sorted or isolated CD4+, CD8+ and CD8+ TEMRA cells was at least 90%.

The receptor comes from a human donor in good health. The chain links TRBV12-3 or TRBV12-4 with TRBJ2-7; no D gene call is confident. Material: CD4+ T cells from PBMCs. The CDR3 protein is CASSPSVGEQYF. The sequenced DNA: TGTGCCAGCAGTCCGAGTGTCGGGGAGCAGTACTTC.